Each of the 22 T cell receptor beta chains below was sequenced from the same sample in a study of human T cells and chemical hapten exposure. Sample time point: patch test 2, 6 weeks after DPC sensitization. The treatment: therapeutic diphenylcyclopropenone sensitization with weekly scalp DPC. TCRdb used MiXCR to reprocess the RACE reads, holding one entry per CDR3 protein. The sample lists 90,000 to 110,000 distinct CDR3 sequences; 9.2% were seen once. Sequences were derived from whole blood, sampled in connection with sensitization to the hapten diphenylcyclopropenone (DPC). The receptors originated from a middle-aged woman with alopecia areata. Some clones in this sample may be carry-over from other donors' samples.

This clonotype occurred many times. CDR3 DNA sequence: TGTGCCAGCAGCATGGACAGGGGTCGTAATTCACCCCTCCACTTT. Its translation is CASSMDRGRNSPLHF. This rearrangement joins TRBV7-8 to TRBJ1-6; 9 nucleotides line up with TRBD1. V lost 5 bases, J lost 6 bases, and 5 bases stayed unmatched. Per germline, CDR1 SGHVS and CDR2 FQNEAQ. The CDR3 totals 15 residues.

In its sample, this clonotype was seen once. The chain joins TRBV27 to TRBJ2-7; TRBD1 agrees at 7 bases. In germline, CDR1 is MNHEY, CDR2 SMNVEV (reference sequence). The CDR3 covers 14 residues. The V segment lost 5 bases and the J segment 3 bases; nucleotides outside the gene matches: 7. This CDR3 is CASSPMTGYYEQYF. The CDR3 region has the DNA TGTGCCAGCAGTCCGATGACAGGGTACTACGAGCAGTACTTC.

This clonotype was seen a few times. The chain employs TRBV10-3 and TRBJ2-7; no clear D. V was trimmed by 7 bases and J by 3 bases, leaving 13 bases between them. The CDR3 loop spans 13 amino acids. CDR1 is ENHRY, CDR2 SYGVKD, per germline. The CDR3 loop is CAINAAGRYEQYF. CDR3 coding DNA: TGTGCCATCAATGCGGCAGGCCGCTACGAGCAGTACTTC.

The V and J genes are TRBV19 and TRBJ2-7; TRBD2 might be the D (5 bases). This CDR3 is 13 amino acids long. Trimming took 4 bases from V and 2 from J, leaving 9 bases between them. The germline V gene encodes CDR1 LNHDA and CDR2 SQIVND (reference sequence). For the CDR3, the DNA is TGTGCCAGTAGTACCCCCGGGGCCTACGAGCAGTACTTC. Translating gives CASSTPGAYEQYF.

The V call is TRBV6-5, the J call TRBJ1-5, with D maybe TRBD1 (6 bases). V gave up 3 bases and J gave up 1 base, with 10 bases separating them. CDR1 is MNHEY, CDR2 SVGAGI, per germline. The CDR3 sequence is 15 residues long. CDR3 in DNA: TGTGCCAGCAGTTATGCAAGGGGGAGCAATCAGCCCCAGCATTTT. Residues: CASSYARGSNQPQHF.

This clonotype has at least ten counts. The chain links TRBV24-1 to TRBJ1-2; tentative D call: TRBD1 (6 bases). V was trimmed by 4 bases and J by 5 bases, leaving 7 bases between them. The CDR3 contains 12 residues. Germline V gene lookup returns CDR1 KGHDR and CDR2 SFDVKD. CDR3 DNA: TGTGCCACCAGTGAGCAGGGGTATGGCTACACCTTC. Translated: CATSEQGYGYTF.

The genes are TRBV7-8 and TRBJ2-1; 9 nucleotides align to TRBD1. Germline trimming cut 0 bases from V and 12 bases from J; bases unmatched to any gene: 9. The germline V gene encodes CDR1 SGHVS and CDR2 FQNEAQ. The CDR3 covers 15 residues. DNA of the CDR3: TGTGCCAGCAGCTTAGCTGGGACAGGGACCGGGGGGCAGTTCTTC. Residues: CASSLAGTGTGGQFF.

This clonotype was detected a few times. This chain connects TRBV7-7 to TRBJ2-5; 8 bases fit TRBD2. Per germline, CDR1 SSHAT and CDR2 FNYEAQ (reference sequence). Trimming cost V 5 bases and J 5 bases; bases outside gene matches: 7. This CDR3 comprises 14 residues. CDR3 coding DNA: TGTGCCAGCAGCCACGGGACTAGTAGCGAGACCCAGTACTTC. Translating it yields CASSHGTSSETQYF. The whole variable domain, filled in from reference TRBV7-7 and TRBJ2-5, reads GAGVSQSPRYKVTKRGQDVTLRCDPISSHATLYWYQQALGQGPEFLTYFNYEAQPDKSGLPSDRFSAERPEGSISTLTIQRTEQRDSAMYRCASSHGTSSETQYFGPGTRLLVL.

This clonotype was detected ten times or more. The chain is built from TRBV6-5 and TRBJ2-1; 15 bases line up with TRBD2. The germline V gene has CDR1 MNHEY and CDR2 SVGAGI. The V and J ends lost 4 bases and 8 bases, in that order; junction bases with no gene match: 6. The CDR3 has 16 amino acids. CDR3 sequence reads: CASSWTSGGALDEQFF. CDR3 DNA sequence: TGTGCCAGCAGTTGGACTAGCGGGGGGGCTTTGGATGAGCAGTTCTTC.

At least ten counts were recorded for this clonotype. V is TRBV6-1 and J is TRBJ2-7, with D hard to call. Germline-derived CDR1 and CDR2 are MNHNS and SASEGT. This CDR3 is 13 amino acids long. V was cut by 4 bases and J by 1 base, with 8 bases left in between. CDR3 region: CASSVSGSYEQYF. As DNA, the CDR3 is TGTGCCAGCAGTGTCTCCGGGTCCTACGAGCAGTACTTC.

This clonotype was observed a few times. The rearrangement links TRBV29-1 to TRBJ1-2; D remains ambiguous. V was trimmed by 7 bases and J by 3 bases, leaving 15 bases between them. This CDR3 comprises 13 residues. Per germline, CDR1 SQVTM and CDR2 ANQGSEA. The CDR3 sequence is CSAERGSDYGYTF. CDR3 bases: TGCAGCGCCGAGCGAGGGTCTGACTATGGCTACACCTTC.

The chain recombines TRBV7-9 with TRBJ2-7; no firm D call. Germline CDR1 is SEHNR and CDR2 is FQNEAQ (reference sequence). The CDR3 loop spans 12 amino acids. Trimming cost V 7 bases and J 4 bases, with 11 bases left between them. The CDR3 region is CASNFIGYEQYF. The CDR3 DNA sequence: TGTGCCAGCAACTTTATAGGATACGAGCAGTACTTC.

In its sample, this clonotype was seen many times. The chain couples TRBV18 to TRBJ2-5; no firm D call. Trimming left V 0 bases short and J 4 bases short, with 9 bases between. The CDR3 spans 14 residues. CDR1 and CDR2 (germline): KGHSH, LQKENI. This CDR3 is CASSPPTDPETQYF. The CDR3, as DNA: TGTGCCAGCTCACCACCAACAGACCCAGAGACCCAGTACTTC.

This clonotype was seen more than once but under ten times. This sequence joins TRBV7-2 and TRBJ1-4; maybe TRBD1 (6 bases). The CDR3 consists of 15 residues. Per the germline V gene, CDR1 is SGHTA and CDR2 is FQGNSA. V lost 5 bases, J lost 4 bases, and 14 bases lay in between. The CDR3 protein is CASSNRQAYNEKLFF. The CDR3 DNA sequence: TGTGCCAGCAGCAATAGACAGGCATATAATGAAAAACTGTTTTTT. Complete variable domain (other parts from reference TRBV7-2 and TRBJ1-4): GAGVSQSPSNKVTEKGKDVELRCDPISGHTALYWYRQSLGQGLEFLIYFQGNSAPDKSGLPSDRFSAERTGGSVSTLTIQRTQQEDSAVYLCASSNRQAYNEKLFFGSGTQLSVL.

The chain employs TRBV6-2 or TRBV6-3 and TRBJ1-6; no clear D. There are 13 residues in the CDR3. Trimming cost V 0 bases and J 13 bases, with 10 bases left between them. The V gene's germline CDR1 is MNHEY and CDR2 SVGEGT. CDR3 residues: CASSYSPGYPLHF. CDR3 DNA: TGTGCCAGCAGTTACTCTCCTGGATACCCCCTCCACTTT.

Ten or more counts support this clonotype. The chain carries TRBV6-2 or TRBV6-3 and TRBJ1-4; weak D call: TRBD1 (5 bases). The length of the CDR3 is 16 residues. From germline, CDR1 is MNHEY and CDR2 SVGEGT. V dropped 2 bases and J dropped 0 bases, with 10 bases sitting between them. The CDR3, as DNA: TGTGCCAGCAGTTACCGGAGGGGAGCAACTAATGAAAAACTGTTTTTT. Its protein product is CASSYRRGATNEKLFF.

The genes are TRBV11-2 and TRBJ2-2, with D perhaps assigned TRBD1 or TRBD2 (6 bases each). V gave up 3 bases and J gave up 6 bases, with 8 bases separating them. Germline V gives CDR1 SGHAT, CDR2 FQNNGV. CDR3 length: 13 amino acids. The CDR3 loop is CASSFGGAGELFF. The CDR3 DNA is TGTGCCAGCAGCTTCGGGGGCGCCGGGGAGCTGTTTTTT.

Many counts were recorded for this clonotype. The chain employs TRBV3-1 and TRBJ1-3, with D unclear. Trimming pared 2 bases from V and 3 bases from J, leaving 5 bases between. Germline V gives CDR1 LGHDT, CDR2 YNNKEL (reference sequence). The CDR3 sequence is 13 residues long. For the CDR3, the DNA is TGTGCCAGCAGCCAAACGAGTGGAAACACCATATATTTT. Its translation: CASSQTSGNTIYF. Full variable domain (rest looked up from reference TRBV3-1 and TRBJ1-3): DTAVSQTPKYLVTQMGNDKSIKCEQNLGHDTMYWYKQDSKKFLKIMFSYNNKELIINETVPNRFSPKSPDKAHLNLHINSLELGDSAVYFCASSQTSGNTIYFGEGSWLTVV.

This chain joins TRBV12-3 or TRBV12-4 and TRBJ1-2; TRBD1 is a possible D gene (6 bases). This CDR3 spans 14 amino acids. V was cut by 6 bases and J by 7 bases, with 18 bases left in between. The CDR3 region has the DNA TGTGCCAGCAGGCCGCTAGGGGGGGCAGCTGGCTACACCTTC. As protein: CASRPLGGAAGYTF.

With respect to this clonotype: This may be a read error: a much more frequent sequence differs by one nucleotide. The chain carries TRBV7-8 and TRBJ2-5; 7 bases line up with TRBD2. With 6 bases clipped from V and 1 base from J, the junction kept 11 bases outside the gene matches. The CDR3 totals 16 residues. Germline V gene lookup returns CDR1 SGHVS and CDR2 FQNEAQ. CDR3 residues: CASRPGTNGGQETQYF. Written as DNA, the CDR3 is TGTGCCAGCAGGCCCGGGACTAACGGGGGCCAAGAGACCCAGTACTTC.

This clonotype showed up just a few times. It is likely a read error, because the conserved phenylalanine at the end of the CDR3 is missing. This chain links TRBV20-1 with TRBJ2-7; 8 nucleotides match TRBD2. The CDR3 has 13 residues. V gave up 4 bases and J gave up 2 bases; unmatched junction bases: 4. Germline-derived CDR1 and CDR2 are DFQATT and SNEGSKA (reference sequence). The CDR3 sequence: CSAKSGGAYEQYS. The CDR3 coding sequence is TGCAGTGCTAAGTCCGGGGGGGCCTACGAGCAGTACTCC.

The chain employs TRBV20-1 and TRBJ1-2; 7 bases map to TRBD1. Germline lookup yields CDR1 DFQATT and CDR2 SNEGSKA (reference sequence). The CDR3 sequence is 14 residues long. V lost 5 bases and J lost 4; bases outside the gene matches: 10. CDR3 DNA: TGCAGTGCTGGCCCGGGACAGCCAATCTATGGCTACACCTTC. It yields the protein CSAGPGQPIYGYTF.